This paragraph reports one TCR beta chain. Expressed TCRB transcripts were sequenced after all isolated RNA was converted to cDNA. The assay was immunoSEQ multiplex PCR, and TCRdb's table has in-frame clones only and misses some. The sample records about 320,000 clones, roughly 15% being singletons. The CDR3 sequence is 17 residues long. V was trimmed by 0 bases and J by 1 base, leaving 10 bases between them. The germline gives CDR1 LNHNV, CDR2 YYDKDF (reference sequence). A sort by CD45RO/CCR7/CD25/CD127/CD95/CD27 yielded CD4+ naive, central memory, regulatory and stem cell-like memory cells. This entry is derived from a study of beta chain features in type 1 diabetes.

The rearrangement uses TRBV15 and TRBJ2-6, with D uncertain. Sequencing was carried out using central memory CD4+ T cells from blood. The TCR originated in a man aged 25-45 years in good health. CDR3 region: CATSRDLGSSGANVLTF. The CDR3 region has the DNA TGTGCCACCAGCAGAGATCTCGGGTCATCTGGGGCCAACGTCCTGACTTTC.